These T cell receptor beta chains were read from a single sample in a study of blood T cells in healthy people across ages. TCRdb called the 5' RACE reads again in MiXCR, with one record for every CDR3 protein. The sample yields about 640,000 distinct CDR3 sequences, approximately 30% seen once. Sequences were obtained from blood. The receptors stem from a woman older than 75 in good health. Each CDR3 is given with its conserved first and last residue. D genes are given only for firm matches. Where a row states a size, it is once, few, many or the class of an expanded clone; other rows omit it.

TRBV27	17	.	.	TRBJ1-4	TGTGCCAGCAGTTTACGGCGGCCATTTGCAACTAATGAAAAACTGTTTTTT	CASSLRRPFATNEKLFF
TRBV2	14	.	.	TRBJ2-3	TGTGCCAGCAGTGCGAACGGGCGCACAGATACGCAGTATTTT	CASSANGRTDTQYF
TRBV5-1	14	many	.	TRBJ2-7	TGCGCCAGCAGCTTCCTAGGGGACGCACCCGAGCAGTACTTC	CASSFLGDAPEQYF
TRBV9	15	.	.	TRBJ2-1	TGTGCCAGCAGCGTTCGGGGGAGCTCCTACAATGAGCAGTTCTTC	CASSVRGSSYNEQFF
TRBV20-1	18	.	TRBD1	TRBJ2-3	TGCAGTGCTAGAGATTCGAGGGACAGGGTGGTATTGGGAGATACGCAGTATTTT	CSARDSRDRVVLGDTQYF
TRBV29-1	14	many	.	TRBJ2-3	TGCAGCGTCACCGTTAGGCTGGGGACAGATACGCAGTATTTT	CSVTVRLGTDTQYF
TRBV15	14	.	TRBD1	TRBJ2-7	TGTGCCACCAGCGCGGCCGGGACAGGGCTTGAGCAGTACTTC	CATSAAGTGLEQYF
TRBV6-6	14	.	.	TRBJ1-1	TGTGCCAGCAGGAGCGGGGGAGAAAACACTGAAGCTTTCTTT	CASRSGGENTEAFF
TRBV9	15	.	.	TRBJ2-7	TGTGCCAGCAGCGTAGATGTGTCGAACTCCTACGAGCAGTACTTC	CASSVDVSNSYEQYF
TRBV9	15	many	TRBD2	TRBJ2-5	TGTGCCAGCAGCGTCAGCGGGGGGCAACAAGAGACCCAGTACTTC	CASSVSGGQQETQYF
TRBV6-6	15	.	TRBD1	TRBJ2-7	TGTGCCAGCAGCCAGTGGGACAGGGGATTTTACGAGCAGTACTTC	CASSQWDRGFYEQYF
TRBV6-6	17	many	TRBD1	TRBJ1-2	TGTGCCAGCAGAACGGTACCGGGACAGGGAGATCTCAGAGGCTACACCTTC	CASRTVPGQGDLRGYTF
TRBV6-1	15	few	.	TRBJ1-1	TGTGCCACAAGGTCAGACTCCCTTCAGTACACTGAAGCTTTCTTT	CATRSDSLQYTEAFF
TRBV7-2	16	many	.	TRBJ1-6	TGTGCCAGCAGCAACAAGGAACAGTTCTATAATTCACCCCTCCACTTT	CASSNKEQFYNSPLHF
TRBV5-1	15	.	.	TRBJ1-4	TGCGCCAGCAGCTTGGGTCGGCCGGTTAATGAAAAACTGTTTTTT	CASSLGRPVNEKLFF
TRBV5-1	12	.	.	TRBJ2-3	TGCGCCGGCAGCTTGCGCGGGGATACGCAGTATTTT	CAGSLRGDTQYF
TRBV7-9	14	few	.	TRBJ1-4	TGTGCCAGCAGCCCGGGATCAGGGTACGAAAAACTGTTTTTT	CASSPGSGYEKLFF
TRBV3-1	14	few	.	TRBJ2-3	TGTGCCAGCAGCCAGGGCACCGGGAGAGATACGCAGTATTTT	CASSQGTGRDTQYF
TRBV30	11	many	.	TRBJ1-1	TGTGCCCGGGGCCGGGTCACTGAAGCTTTCTTT	CARGRVTEAFF
TRBV6-2/TRBV6-3	18	few	.	TRBJ1-6	TGTGCCAGCAGTTACTCCCCCCGGTCGGACAGTTACTATTCACCCCTCCACTTT	CASSYSPRSDSYYSPLHF
TRBV4-2	21	many	.	TRBJ2-1	TGTGCCAGCAGCCAAGATGTTGGGGTGAGGGCGTCACCTTTCTTGGGGAATGAGCAGTTCTTC	CASSQDVGVRASPFLGNEQFF
TRBV4-3	16	few	.	TRBJ1-5	TGCGCCAGCAGCCAAGATCCCATCACTGGCAATCAGCCCCAGCATTTT	CASSQDPITGNQPQHF
TRBV5-1	16	many	.	TRBJ2-7	TGCGCCAGCAGCACTACACCATCCCCGGGACCCTACGGCGAGTACTTC	CASSTTPSPGPYGEYF
TRBV20-1	15	.	.	TRBJ2-3	TGCAGTGCTCTCATCAGGGGGGCGCCCCCAGATACGCAGTATTTT	CSALIRGAPPDTQYF
TRBV12-3/TRBV12-4	15	few	TRBD2	TRBJ2-2	TGTGCCAGCAGTGTTCCGGGACTAGGGACCGGGGAGCTGTTTTTT	CASSVPGLGTGELFF
TRBV28	16	few	.	TRBJ1-5	TGTGCCAGCAGCCGGCCCGGGGGAGGGAGCAATCAGCCCCAGCATTTT	CASSRPGGGSNQPQHF
TRBV20-1	14	many	TRBD1	TRBJ2-7	TGCAGTGCTAGTCGGGACAGGCCCTCCTACGAGCAGTACTTC	CSASRDRPSYEQYF
TRBV7-8	17	many	TRBD2	TRBJ2-4	TGTGCCAGCAGCCACGGGACTAGCGGGGCTACCAAAAACATTCAGTACTTC	CASSHGTSGATKNIQYF
TRBV7-9	14	many	.	TRBJ1-1	TGCGCCAGCAGCTTGGCCAGGCCGAACACTGAAGCTTTCTTT	CASSLARPNTEAFF
TRBV7-9	13	many	.	TRBJ1-5	TGTGCCAGCAGCTTAGGGGCGTATCAGCCCCAGCATTTT	CASSLGAYQPQHF
TRBV6-1	14	.	TRBD1	TRBJ2-5	TGTGCCGGCTCGTACCGGGACAGGAGAGAGACCCAGTACTTC	CAGSYRDRRETQYF
TRBV3-1	17	.	.	TRBJ2-1	TGTACCAGCAGCCAAGATCTTGGGTCAGGGGTCTACAATGAGCAGTTCTTC	CTSSQDLGSGVYNEQFF
TRBV7-9	14	.	TRBD1	TRBJ1-2	TGTGCCAGCAGCTTACTTCAGGGGGAGTATGGCTACACCTTC	CASSLLQGEYGYTF
TRBV6-5	15	.	.	TRBJ1-2	TGTGCCAGCACCTTAGGGGCTACCGGTTTCTATGGCTACACCTTC	CASTLGATGFYGYTF
TRBV11-1	13	.	.	TRBJ1-6	TGTGCCAGCAGGACAGGCCCTAATTCACCCCTCCACTTT	CASRTGPNSPLHF
TRBV30	11	many	.	TRBJ1-1	TGTGCCTGGAGGGGATTCGATGAAGCTTTCTTT	CAWRGFDEAFF
TRBV3-1	13	few	.	TRBJ2-7	TGTGCCAGCAGTTCCGGGACTCTTAACGAGCAGTACTTC	CASSSGTLNEQYF
TRBV6-1	14	many	TRBD2	TRBJ2-7	TGTGCCAGCAGTGTCACTAGCGGATACTACGAGCAGTACTTC	CASSVTSGYYEQYF
TRBV6-2/TRBV6-3	15	.	TRBD1	TRBJ1-5	TGTGCCAGCATTTCTCCGGGACAGGGTTGGCAGCCCCAGCATTTT	CASISPGQGWQPQHF
TRBV11-2	11	many	.	TRBJ2-1	TGTGCCAGCAGCCGTAACAATGAGCAGTTCTTC	CASSRNNEQFF
TRBV20-1	15	many	TRBD2	TRBJ2-3	TGCAGTGCCGTCACTAGCGGGGAGAGCACAGATACGCAGTATTTT	CSAVTSGESTDTQYF
TRBV11-2	13	many	.	TRBJ2-1	TGTGCCAGCAGCTCGGCGAGGGGCGGCGAGCAGTTCTTC	CASSSARGGEQFF
TRBV20-1	15	many	TRBD1	TRBJ2-7	TGCAGTGCTAGTAGTCCGGACAGGGTGACCTACGAGCAGTACTTC	CSASSPDRVTYEQYF
TRBV12-3/TRBV12-4	13	many	.	TRBJ1-1	TGTGCCAGCATCAAAGGGATTTTAACTGAAGCTTTCTTT	CASIKGILTEAFF
TRBV7-8	13	many	.	TRBJ2-1	TGTGCCAGCAGACAGCGAACCTACAATGAGCAGTTCTTC	CASRQRTYNEQFF
TRBV5-1	18	few	TRBD2	TRBJ2-2	TGCGCCAGCAGCTTGGAGTCGAGGACTAGCGGATACACCGGGGAGCTGTTTTTT	CASSLESRTSGYTGELFF
TRBV3-1	15	many	.	TRBJ2-7	TGTGCCAGCAGTCGTGCCGGGGGTGGAACCTACGAGCAGTACTTC	CASSRAGGGTYEQYF
TRBV12-3/TRBV12-4	14	many	.	TRBJ2-7	TGTGCCAGCAGAGAGGGGGGGCGCTCCTACGAGCAGTACTTC	CASREGGRSYEQYF
TRBV7-2	14	many	TRBD1	TRBJ1-2	TGTGCCAGCAGCTTGAGGGGGCCTCTCTATGGCTACACCTTC	CASSLRGPLYGYTF
TRBV12-3/TRBV12-4	12	.	.	TRBJ2-3	TGTGCCAGCAGTCCGAGAGCAGATGCGCAGTATTTT	CASSPRADAQYF
TRBV7-6	14	.	.	TRBJ2-3	TGTGCCAGCAGCTTCACCGGGATCGGAGATACGCAGTATTTT	CASSFTGIGDTQYF
TRBV28	14	many	.	TRBJ2-1	TGTGCCAGCAGTTTAATCGGCAGTTACAATGAGCAGTTCTTC	CASSLIGSYNEQFF
TRBV28	15	few	.	TRBJ2-5	TGTGCCAGCAGTTTTAGTTGGAGAATGGCGGGGACCCAGTACTTC	CASSFSWRMAGTQYF
TRBV18	14	many	.	TRBJ2-7	TGTGCCAGCTCACCACGTGGGCAGTCTTACGAGCAGTACTTC	CASSPRGQSYEQYF
TRBV7-2	15	.	TRBD1	TRBJ2-7	TGTGCCAGCAGCATAGCGAGGGACAGAGCCTACGAGCAGTACTTC	CASSIARDRAYEQYF